This is a list of T cell receptor beta chains from one sample in a study of T cells after somatic rescue of genetic block. The protocol was immunoSEQ multiplex PCR, while the TCRdb copy is restricted to in-frame clones and leaves out a portion. The table has tens of thousands of clones, about nine tenths seen once. Sequencing was carried out using peripheral blood mononuclear cells (PBMCs). The receptor set was obtained from a man between 40 and 49 years old. Both conserved end residues are part of each CDR3. The D gene is left open where the match is weak. Not all rows give a size; the values are once, few, many and, for expanded clones, a class.

>NA|TRBD2|TRBV5-6|TRBJ2-2
TGTGCCAGCCTTAGCCAGGGCCTAGCGGGCAGCGGGGAGCTGTTTTTT
CASLSQGLAGSGELFF
>NA|TRBD1|TRBV9|TRBJ2-3
TGTGCCAGCAGCGCGCAGGGGGTCGGTAGCACATATACGCAGTATTTT
CASSAQGVGSTYTQYF
>NA|NA|TRBV27|TRBJ1-4
TGTGCCAGCAGTTTATGGGCAGGGGTTACTAATGAAAAACTGTTTTTT
CASSLWAGVTNEKLFF
>NA|TRBD2|TRBV5-1|TRBJ2-3
TGCGCCAGCAGCATGACTAGCGGGCGGCGATTCACAGATACGCAGTATTTT
CASSMTSGRRFTDTQYF
>NA|TRBD2|TRBV5-4|TRBJ2-4
TGTGCCAGCAGCTGGGAGCGGGGCCCCAAAAACATTCAGTACTTC
CASSWERGPKNIQYF
>once|TRBD2|TRBV2|TRBJ2-7
TGTGCCAGCAGTGAAGGCCTAGCGGAAGCCTACGAGCAGTACTTC
CASSEGLAEAYEQYF
>NA|NA|TRBV21-1|TRBJ2-5
TGTGCCAGCGACCTCGAGACAGGGGAAGAGACCCAGTACTTC
CASDLETGEETQYF
>NA|NA|TRBV10-2|TRBJ2-2
TGCGCCAGCAGTGAGGCGACCGGGGAGCTGTTTTTT
CASSEATGELFF
>NA|NA|TRBV7-9|TRBJ2-1
TGTGCCAGCAGCCCCCTTGAGAGGGACACCTACAATGAGCAGTTCTTC
CASSPLERDTYNEQFF
>NA|TRBD1|TRBV30|TRBJ1-1
TGTGCCTGGTCCACGGGACAGGGGAACACTGAAGCTTTCTTT
CAWSTGQGNTEAFF
>NA|TRBD1|TRBV11-3|TRBJ2-7
TGTGCCAGCAGCGTCGGACAGGGGGCTCTGCAGTACTTC
CASSVGQGALQYF
>NA|NA|TRBV25-1|TRBJ1-4
TGTGCCAGCAGTGAATTAGGCAGAACTAATGAAAAACTGTTTTTT
CASSELGRTNEKLFF
>NA|NA|TRBV2|TRBJ2-1
TGTGCCAGCAGGGAGGACTACAATGAGCAGTTCTTC
CASREDYNEQFF
>NA|NA|TRBV6-5|TRBJ2-5
TGTGCCAGCAAACAGGGCAGGGAGACCCAGTACTTC
CASKQGRETQYF
>NA|NA|TRBV9|TRBJ2-3
TGTGCCAGCAGCGGGGGGGAGAATACGCAGTATTTT
CASSGGENTQYF
>once|NA|TRBV19|TRBJ2-3
TGTGCCACCCGAGGCGCGAGACAGGGCACAGATACGCAGTATTTT
CATRGARQGTDTQYF
>NA|TRBD2|TRBV5-1|TRBJ2-1
TGCGCCAGCAGCGGATCGGGACTAGCGAGCACCTACAATGAGCAGTTCTTC
CASSGSGLASTYNEQFF
>once|NA|TRBV7-2|TRBJ2-6
TGTGCCAGCAGCTTGGACCAGGGGTTCCGCTCTGGGGCCAACGTCCTGACTTTC
CASSLDQGFRSGANVLTF
>NA|NA|TRBV5-6|TRBJ2-4
TGTGCCAGCAGCTTGGAGGGGGGCCCGAACATTCAGTACTTC
CASSLEGGPNIQYF
>NA|NA|TRBV7-8|TRBJ1-1
TGTGCCAGCAGCCCCGGCAGGAACACTGAAGCTTTCTTT
CASSPGRNTEAFF
>NA|NA|TRBV4-2|TRBJ2-7
TGTGCCAGCAGCCCTGGGAGGGGGCGTTCCTACGAGCAGTACTTC
CASSPGRGRSYEQYF
>NA|TRBD1|TRBV13|TRBJ2-7
TGTGCCAGCAGCCCCCCCGGACAGGGATACTACGAGCAGTACTTC
CASSPPGQGYYEQYF
>NA|TRBD1|TRBV6-6|TRBJ2-5
TGTGCCAGCAGTACAGGGGGCCTTGGGGAGACCCAGTACTTC
CASSTGGLGETQYF
>NA|NA|TRBV10-3|TRBJ1-6
TGTGCCATCAGTGAGAGGACAGTGCAGTATAATTCACCCCTCCACTTT
CAISERTVQYNSPLHF
>once|TRBD1|TRBV9|TRBJ1-2
TGTGCCAGCAGCGTGGGACAGGGGATGGGTTATGGCTACACCTTC
CASSVGQGMGYGYTF
>once|TRBD2|TRBV7-2|TRBJ2-3
TGTGCCAGCAGCCCTAGCGGGGGGCGGGCAGATACGCAGTATTTT
CASSPSGGRADTQYF